The T cell receptor beta chain described here comes from a study of Graves' ophthalmopathy and Graves' hyperthyroidism. Findings and caveats of the study: Detected in blood as well were most expanded thyroid clonotypes with frequency above 0.001.

V trimming: 5 bases; J trimming: 5 bases; junction bases outside the gene matches: 9. The germline CDR1 and CDR2 sequences are DFQATT and SNEGSKA (reference sequence). The CDR3 covers 14 residues. In the case of this clonotype: As yet, its antigen is unknown.

Transcripts of RNA were the source for amplifying TCR beta CDR3 regions. First-round RT-PCR employed HTBI primers, with a second-round multiplex PCR after it. TCRdb re-called the multiplex PCR reads through MiXCR, storing one row per CDR3 protein. The data show more than 1,000,000 distinct CDR3 sequences, 35% to 45% seen once. The sequencing sample was made of peripheral blood or thyroid tissue (not recorded which). This receptor was identified in an adult man with Graves' hyperthyroidism. This chain connects TRBV20-1 to TRBJ2-7, with TRBD1 identical over 10 bases. This CDR3 reads CSAPPGQGTHEQYF. CDR3 nucleotides: TGCAGTGCTCCGCCGGGACAGGGGACCCACGAGCAGTACTTC.